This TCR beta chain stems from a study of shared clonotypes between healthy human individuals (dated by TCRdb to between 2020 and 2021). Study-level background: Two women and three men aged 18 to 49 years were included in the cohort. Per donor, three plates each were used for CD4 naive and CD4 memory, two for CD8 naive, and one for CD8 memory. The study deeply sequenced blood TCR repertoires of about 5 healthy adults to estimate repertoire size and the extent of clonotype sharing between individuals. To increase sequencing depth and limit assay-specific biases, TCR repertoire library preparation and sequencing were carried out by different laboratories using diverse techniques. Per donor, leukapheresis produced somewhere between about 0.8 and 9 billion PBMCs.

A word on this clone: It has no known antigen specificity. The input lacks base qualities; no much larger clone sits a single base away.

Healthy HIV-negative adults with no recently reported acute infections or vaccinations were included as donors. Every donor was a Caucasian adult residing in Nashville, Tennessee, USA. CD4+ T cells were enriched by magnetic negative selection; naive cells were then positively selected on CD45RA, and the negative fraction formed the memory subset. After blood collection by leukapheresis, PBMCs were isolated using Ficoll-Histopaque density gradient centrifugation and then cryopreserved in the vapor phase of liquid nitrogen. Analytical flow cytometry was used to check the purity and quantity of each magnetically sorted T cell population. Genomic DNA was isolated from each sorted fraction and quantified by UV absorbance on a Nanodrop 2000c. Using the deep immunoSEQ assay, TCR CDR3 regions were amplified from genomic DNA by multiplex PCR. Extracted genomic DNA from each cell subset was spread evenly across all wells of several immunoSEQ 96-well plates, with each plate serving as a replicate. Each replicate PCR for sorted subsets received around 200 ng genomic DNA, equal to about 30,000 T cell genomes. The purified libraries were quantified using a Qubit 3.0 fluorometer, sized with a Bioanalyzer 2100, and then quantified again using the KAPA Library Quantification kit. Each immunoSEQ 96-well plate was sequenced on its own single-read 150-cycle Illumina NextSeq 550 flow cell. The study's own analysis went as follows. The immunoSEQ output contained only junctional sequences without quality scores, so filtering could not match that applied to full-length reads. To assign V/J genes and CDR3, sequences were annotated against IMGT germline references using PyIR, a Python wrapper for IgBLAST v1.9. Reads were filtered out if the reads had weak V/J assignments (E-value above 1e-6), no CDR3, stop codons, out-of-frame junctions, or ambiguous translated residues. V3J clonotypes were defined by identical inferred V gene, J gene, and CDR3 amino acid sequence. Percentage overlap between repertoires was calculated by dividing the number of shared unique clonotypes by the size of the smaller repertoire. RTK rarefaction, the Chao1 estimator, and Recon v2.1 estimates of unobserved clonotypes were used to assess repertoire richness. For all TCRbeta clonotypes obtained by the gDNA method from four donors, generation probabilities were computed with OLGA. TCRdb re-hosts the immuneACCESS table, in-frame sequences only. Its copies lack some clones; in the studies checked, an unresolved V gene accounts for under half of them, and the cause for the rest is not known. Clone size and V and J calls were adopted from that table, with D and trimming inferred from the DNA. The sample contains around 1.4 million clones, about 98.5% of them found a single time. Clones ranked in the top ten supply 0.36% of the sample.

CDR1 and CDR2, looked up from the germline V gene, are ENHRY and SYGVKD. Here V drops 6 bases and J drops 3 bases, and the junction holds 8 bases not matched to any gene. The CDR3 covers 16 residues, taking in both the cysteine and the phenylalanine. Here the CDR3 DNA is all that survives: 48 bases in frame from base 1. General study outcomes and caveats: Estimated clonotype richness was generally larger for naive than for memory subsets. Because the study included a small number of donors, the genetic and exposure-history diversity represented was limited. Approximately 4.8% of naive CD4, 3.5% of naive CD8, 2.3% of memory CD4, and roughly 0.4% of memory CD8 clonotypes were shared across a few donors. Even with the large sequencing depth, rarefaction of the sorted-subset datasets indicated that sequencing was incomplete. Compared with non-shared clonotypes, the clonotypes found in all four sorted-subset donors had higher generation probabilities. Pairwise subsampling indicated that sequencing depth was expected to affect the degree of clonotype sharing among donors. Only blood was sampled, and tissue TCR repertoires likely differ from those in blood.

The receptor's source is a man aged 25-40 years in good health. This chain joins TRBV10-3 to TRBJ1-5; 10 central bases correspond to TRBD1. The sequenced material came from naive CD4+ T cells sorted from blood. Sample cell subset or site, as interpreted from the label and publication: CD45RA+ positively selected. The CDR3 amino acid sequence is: CAISDQTGGPNQPQHF. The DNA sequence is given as TGTGCCATCAGCGACCAGACAGGGGGCCCCAATCAGCCCCAGCATTTT.